Listed here is a single TCR beta chain. Its cognate antigen is unknown. The sample belongs to a study of T cells in localized non-small cell lung cancer. Study observations and caveats: Blood T cell density predicted longer survival; adjacent-lung clonality, shorter. A median of around 60 clones ranked among the top 100 in tumor appeared in adjacent lung. The study sequenced only one region of the tumor. As a result, intratumor heterogeneity could not be excluded and remains possible.

The germline V gene has CDR1 SNHLY and CDR2 FYNNEI. With 6 bases removed from V and 3 bases from J, the gap between germline ends came to 10 bases. The CDR3 is 13 amino acids. The repertoire was sequenced with immunoSEQ multiplex PCR; TCRdb's copy has only in-frame clones and lacks some. The sample yields approximately 30,000 clones, 78% seen once. V gene TRBV2 combines with J gene TRBJ2-3, with D hard to call. The sequence derives from a male donor aged 60 or older with stage II squamous cell lung carcinoma. Sequenced here: peripheral blood, sampled before any cancer treatment. The CDR3 region is CASRGTETDTQYF. The CDR3 coding sequence is TGTGCCAGCAGGGGTACAGAGACAGATACGCAGTATTTT.